The present TCR beta chain was sequenced within a study of blood T cell repertoires in COVID-19. Looking at the study overall: The United States, Italy and Spain were the sources of the acute and convalescent COVID-19 samples. Sources were T cells, B-cell-depleted T cells, or PBMCs; the material itself was cDNA or gDNA.

Study processing details: Counts of nucleated cells, estimated from reference gene primer amplification, were obtained. Here immunoSEQ multiplex PCR was the method, and the copy in TCRdb shows in-frame clones only, minus some. V and J calls and clone size are those listed in that table; D and trimming were worked out from the DNA. The sample shows roughly 100,000 clones, approximately 80% of them seen only once. Input material: peripheral blood. This clonotype originated in a human donor in a cohort sampled during active or convalescent COVID-19.

In DNA, the CDR3 is TGTGCCAGTAGTATAGCCTTATCAGGGGCGGGAGATACGCAGTATTTT. It codes for CASSIALSGAGDTQYF. The chain uses TRBV19 and TRBJ2-3; D is perhaps TRBD1 (6 bases). V lost 1 base, J lost 5 bases, and 16 bases lay in between. The CDR3 runs to 16 residues. Germline CDR1 LNHDA, CDR2 SQIVND (reference sequence).